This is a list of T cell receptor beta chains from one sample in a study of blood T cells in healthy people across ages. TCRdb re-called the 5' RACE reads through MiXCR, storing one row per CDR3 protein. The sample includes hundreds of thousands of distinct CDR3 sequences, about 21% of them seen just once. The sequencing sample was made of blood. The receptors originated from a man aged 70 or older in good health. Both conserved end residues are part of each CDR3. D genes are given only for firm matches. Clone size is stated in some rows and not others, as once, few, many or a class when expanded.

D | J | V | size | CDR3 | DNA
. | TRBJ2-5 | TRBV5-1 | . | CASSGDWKLSTQYF | TGCGCCAGCAGCGGGGACTGGAAGTTATCGACCCAGTACTTC
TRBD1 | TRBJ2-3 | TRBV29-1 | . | CSVELWQGADTQYF | TGCAGCGTTGAATTGTGGCAGGGGGCCGATACGCAGTATTTT
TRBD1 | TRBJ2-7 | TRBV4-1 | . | CASSIRTGHSYEQYF | TGCGCCAGCAGCATACGGACAGGTCACTCCTACGAGCAGTACTTC
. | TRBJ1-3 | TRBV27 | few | CASRSFAGSGGGNTIYF | TGTGCCAGCAGATCCTTCGCGGGGTCTGGGGGAGGAAACACCATATATTTT
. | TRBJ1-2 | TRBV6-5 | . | CASSYGAGVGYTF | TGTGCCAGCAGTTACGGGGCAGGGGTTGGCTACACCTTC
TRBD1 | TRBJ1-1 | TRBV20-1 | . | CSATGGRNTEAFF | TGCAGTGCTACAGGGGGCAGGAACACTGAAGCTTTCTTT
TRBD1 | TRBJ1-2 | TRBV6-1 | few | CASSARTGGNYGYTF | TGTGCCAGCAGTGCCAGGACAGGGGGCAACTATGGCTACACCTTC
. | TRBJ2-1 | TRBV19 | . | CASSTRGEYNEQFF | TGTGCCAGTAGTACCAGGGGGGAGTACAATGAGCAGTTCTTC
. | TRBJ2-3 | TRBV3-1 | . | CASSQGKPTDTQYF | TGTGCCAGCAGCCAAGGCAAACCCACAGATACGCAGTATTTT
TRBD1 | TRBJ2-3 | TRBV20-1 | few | CSATDRSPTTDTQYF | TGCAGTGCCACGGACAGGTCCCCGACTACAGATACGCAGTATTTT
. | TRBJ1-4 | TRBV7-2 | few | CASSLGGNNGKLFF | TGTGCCAGCAGCTTGGGTGGGAACAATGGAAAACTGTTTTTT
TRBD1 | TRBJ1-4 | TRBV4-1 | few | CASSQVPGTGDEKLFF | TGCGCCAGCAGCCAAGTCCCCGGGACAGGGGATGAAAAACTGTTTTTT
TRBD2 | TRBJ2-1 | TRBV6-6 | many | CASSYSMELARYNEQFF | TGTGCCAGCAGTTACTCGATGGAACTAGCGAGGTACAATGAGCAGTTCTTC
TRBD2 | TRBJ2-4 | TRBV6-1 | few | CASSPGLAGVKVTKNIQYF | TGTGCCAGCAGTCCGGGACTAGCCGGGGTAAAGGTTACCAAAAACATTCAGTACTTC
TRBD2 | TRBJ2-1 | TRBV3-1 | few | CASSHPLAGAYNEQFF | TGTGCCAGCAGCCATCCCTTAGCGGGAGCCTACAATGAGCAGTTCTTC
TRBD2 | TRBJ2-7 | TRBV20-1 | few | CSARTTSGSSYEQYF | TGCAGTGCTAGAACGACTAGCGGGAGTTCCTACGAGCAGTACTTC
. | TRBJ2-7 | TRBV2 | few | CASTEKYEQYF | TGTGCCAGCACCGAAAAGTACGAGCAGTACTTC
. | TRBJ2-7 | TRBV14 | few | CASSQDDSTYEQYF | TGTGCCAGCAGCCAAGACGACAGTACCTACGAGCAGTACTTC
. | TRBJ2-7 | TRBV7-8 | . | CASSRADGNSNEQYF | TGTGCCAGCAGTCGCGCGGATGGAAATTCTAACGAGCAGTACTTC
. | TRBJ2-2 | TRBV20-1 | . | CSATGGSNTRELFF | TGCAGTGCCACCGGGGGCTCGAACACCAGGGAGCTGTTTTTT
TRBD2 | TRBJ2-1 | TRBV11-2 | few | CASSPATSGRIYNEQFF | TGTGCCAGCAGCCCAGCGACTAGCGGAAGGATTTACAATGAGCAGTTCTTC
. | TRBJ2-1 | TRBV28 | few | CASSLSPHEQFF | TGTGCCAGCAGTTTATCCCCTCATGAGCAGTTCTTC
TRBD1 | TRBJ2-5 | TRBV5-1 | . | CASSLEGGLETRYF | TGCGCCAGCAGCTTGGAAGGGGGCCTGGAGACCCGGTACTTC
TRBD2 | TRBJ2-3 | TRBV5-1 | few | CASRRTSVPTDTQYF | TGCGCCAGCAGGCGGACTAGCGTACCCACAGATACGCAGTATTTT
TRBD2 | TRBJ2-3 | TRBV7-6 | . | CASSRLAGNVDTQYF | TGTGCCAGCAGCCGATTAGCGGGAAACGTAGATACGCAGTATTTT
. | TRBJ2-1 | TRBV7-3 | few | CASRIGVGGEQFF | TGTGCCAGCAGGATAGGGGTGGGTGGTGAGCAGTTCTTC
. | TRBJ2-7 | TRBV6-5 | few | CASRGPGVYEQYF | TGTGCCAGCCGTGGGCCGGGAGTTTACGAGCAGTACTTC
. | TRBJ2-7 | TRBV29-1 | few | CSGTILDEQYF | TGCAGCGGGACTATCCTTGACGAGCAGTACTTC
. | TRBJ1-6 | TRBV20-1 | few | CSARSKTANPPLHF | TGCAGTGCTAGGAGTAAGACAGCTAATCCACCCCTCCACTTT
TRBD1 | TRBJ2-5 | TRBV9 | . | CASSVSGTGGDQYF | TGTGCCAGCAGCGTATCTGGGACAGGGGGCGATCAGTACTTC
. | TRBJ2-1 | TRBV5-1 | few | CASSKTRGLYNEQFF | TGCGCCAGCAGCAAGACTAGGGGACTCTACAATGAGCAGTTCTTC
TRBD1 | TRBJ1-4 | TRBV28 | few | CASREDRARGEKLLF | TGTGCCAGCAGGGAGGACAGGGCTAGGGGTGAAAAACTGCTTTTT
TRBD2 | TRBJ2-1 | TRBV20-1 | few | CSANPGTSGSYEQFF | TGCAGTGCTAACCCCGGGACTAGCGGGAGTTATGAGCAGTTCTTC
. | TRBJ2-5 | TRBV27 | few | CASRAEGGFYRYF | TGTGCCAGCAGAGCGGAGGGAGGATTTTATCGGTACTTC
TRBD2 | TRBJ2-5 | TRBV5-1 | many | CASSLAMGLAIETQYF | TGCGCCAGCAGCTTGGCTATGGGACTAGCAATAGAGACCCAGTACTTC
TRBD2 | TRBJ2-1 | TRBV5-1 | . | CASSTRLAGDGYNEQFF | TGCGCCAGCAGCACCAGACTAGCGGGAGATGGTTACAATGAGCAGTTCTTC
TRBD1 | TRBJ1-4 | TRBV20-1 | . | CSALPETGKYEKLFF | TGCAGTGCCCTACCCGAGACAGGGAAATATGAAAAACTGTTTTTT
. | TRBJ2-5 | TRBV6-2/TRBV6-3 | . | CASSYFRIQQETQYF | TGTGCCAGCAGTTACTTTCGGATACAACAAGAGACCCAGTACTTC
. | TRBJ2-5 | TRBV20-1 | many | CSARSGTIQETQYF | TGCAGTGCTAGATCGGGGACAATCCAAGAGACCCAGTACTTC
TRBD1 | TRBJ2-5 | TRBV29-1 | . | CSVERTGALETQYF | TGCAGCGTTGAAAGGACAGGGGCCCTAGAGACCCAGTACTTC
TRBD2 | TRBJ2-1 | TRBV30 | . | CAWTGTNTYNEQFF | TGTGCCTGGACTGGGACTAACACCTACAATGAGCAGTTCTTC
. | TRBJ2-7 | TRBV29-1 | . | CSVLGQAYEQYF | TGCAGCGTCCTGGGACAAGCCTACGAGCAGTACTTC